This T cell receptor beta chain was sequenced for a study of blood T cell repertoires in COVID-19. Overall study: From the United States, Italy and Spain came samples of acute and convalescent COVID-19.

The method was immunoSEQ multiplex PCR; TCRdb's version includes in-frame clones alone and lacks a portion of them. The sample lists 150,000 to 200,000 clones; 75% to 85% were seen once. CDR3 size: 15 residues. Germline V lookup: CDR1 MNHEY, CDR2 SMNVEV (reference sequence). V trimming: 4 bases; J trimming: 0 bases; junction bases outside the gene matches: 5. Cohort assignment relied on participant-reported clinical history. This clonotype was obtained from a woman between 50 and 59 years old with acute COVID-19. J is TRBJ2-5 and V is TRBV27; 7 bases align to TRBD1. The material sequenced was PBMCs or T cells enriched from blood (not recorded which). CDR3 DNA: TGTGCCAGCAGTTATGACAGGGTCAACCAAGAGACCCAGTACTTC. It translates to CASSYDRVNQETQYF.